The 14 T cell receptor beta chains listed next were all sequenced from one sample in a study of T-cell memory formation after mild COVID-19. MiXCR was run by TCRdb on the 5' RACE reads, yielding one entry per CDR3 protein. In the table there are just over 350,000 distinct CDR3 sequences, roughly 14% of which are singletons. The sequenced material came from PBMCs or a T cell subset sorted from them (not recorded which). Receptors were obtained from a man between 18 and 29 years old who had mild COVID-19 (a few samples of this study predate the infection). Cell type and time point are not known.

The chain employs TRBV20-1 and TRBJ2-3, with 13 nucleotides matching TRBD2. The CDR3 covers 17 residues. Germline lookup yields CDR1 DFQATT and CDR2 SNEGSKA (reference sequence). Trimming at V came to 7 bases and at J to 4 bases, leaving 14 bases not matched to a gene. The CDR3 coding sequence is TGCAGTGTTCGGCCCCAACTAGCGGGGGGGATCCCAGATACGCAGTATTTT. This codes for CSVRPQLAGGIPDTQYF.

This rearrangement joins TRBV4-1 to TRBJ2-3; D remains ambiguous. V lost 1 base and J 0 bases, leaving 11 bases between the germline ends. The CDR3 is made up of 16 amino acids. CDR1 and CDR2 (germline): MGHRA, YSYEKL. The CDR3 region is CASSQGRTSSTDTQYF. The CDR3 bases are TGCGCCAGCAGCCAAGGAAGGACCTCTAGCACAGATACGCAGTATTTT.

This clonotype occurred many times. Here the CDR3 DNA reads TGTGCCGTCACTCGTGGGGACTACCAAGAGACCCAGTACTTC. It translates to CAVTRGDYQETQYF. The rearrangement joins TRBV28 to TRBJ2-5, with a possible D match to TRBD2 (6 bases). The CDR3 runs 14 residues. Per the germline V gene, CDR1 is MDHEN and CDR2 is SYDVKM. The ends were cut back, 11 bases at V and 0 bases at J, with 16 bases in the middle.

The chain has TRBV24-1 and TRBJ2-1, with D hard to call. Trimming cost V 5 bases and J 2 bases, with 9 bases left between them. The CDR3 extends over 14 amino acids. The V gene's germline CDR1 is KGHDR and CDR2 SFDVKD. The CDR3 region is CATSGTATYNEQFF. CDR3 coding DNA: TGTGCCACCAGTGGGACCGCTACCTACAATGAGCAGTTCTTC.

This clonotype was observed a few times. The rearrangement links TRBV5-1 to TRBJ1-2; weak D call: TRBD1 (5 bases). This CDR3 contains 14 residues. With 4 bases removed from V and 4 bases from J, the gap between germline ends came to 14 bases. Per germline, CDR1 SGHRS and CDR2 YFSETQ. CDR3 nucleotides: TGCGCCAGCAGCCTCGGATTAGGGACCTATGGCTACACCTTC. This translates into CASSLGLGTYGYTF.

This clonotype occurred a few times. The chain uses TRBV28 and TRBJ2-3; a weak D match, TRBD2 (6 bases). CDR3 length equals 17 residues. Trimming took off 5 bases at V and 12 bases at J, with 30 bases between the two ends. Germline V lookup: CDR1 MDHEN, CDR2 SYDVKM. CDR3 in DNA: TGTGCCAGCAGTCCTCCGGCCGTGCTCTTAGGGAGGAGACCCCAGTATTTT. Its translation: CASSPPAVLLGRRPQYF.

This clonotype was seen a handful of times. V usage is TRBV6-5 and J usage is TRBJ1-2; D might be TRBD1 (5 bases). V was trimmed by 5 bases and J by 8 bases, leaving 15 bases between them. Germline CDR1 is MNHEY and CDR2 is SVGAGI. This CDR3 is built from 13 residues. The chain's CDR3 is CASSLRGGVGYTF. The CDR3 nucleotides are TGTGCCAGCAGTCTAAGGGGAGGAGTCGGCTACACCTTC.

The chain combines TRBV6-5 with TRBJ1-1; a possible D gene is TRBD1 (5 bases). V was trimmed by 7 bases and J by 1 base, leaving 13 bases between them. CDR1 and CDR2 from the germline V gene are MNHEY and SVGAGI. The CDR3 is 14 residues long. The CDR3 reads CASIRKTENTEAFF. In nucleotides, the CDR3 is TGTGCCAGCATCAGGAAGACAGAGAACACTGAAGCTTTCTTT.

This clonotype was seen ten or more times. V and J are TRBV12-3 or TRBV12-4 and TRBJ2-3; D is perhaps TRBD1 or TRBD2 (5 bases each). V gave up 8 bases and J gave up 1 base, with 10 bases separating them. The CDR3 contains 13 residues. The CDR3 region is CASVRGRTDTQYF. CDR3 nucleotides: TGTGCCAGCGTCCGGGGACGCACAGATACGCAGTATTTT.

This chain joins TRBV4-1 and TRBJ2-2, with D perhaps matching TRBD1 (6 bases). The CDR3 is 16 residues long. Between the trimmed V and J ends, which lost 3 bases and 1 base, there was a span of 12 bases. The germline V gene has CDR1 MGHRA and CDR2 YSYEKL. The CDR3 nucleotides are TGCGCCAGCAGCCAGCCGGGACAAATGAACACCGGGGAGCTGTTTTTT. This translates into CASSQPGQMNTGELFF.

This clonotype was found a few times. This chain connects TRBV10-3 to TRBJ1-1; 7 bases are a match to TRBD1. CDR3 length: 14 amino acids. CDR1 is ENHRY, CDR2 SYGVKD, per germline. The V and J ends lost 8 bases and 7 bases, in that order; junction bases with no gene match: 13. The CDR3 DNA is TGTGCCATCCGACGACAGGGCTATGAGGGTGAAGCTTTCTTT. Its translation: CAIRRQGYEGEAFF.

The rearrangement joins TRBV7-9 to TRBJ1-2; D might be TRBD1 (5 bases). V dropped 3 bases and J dropped 1 base, with 15 bases sitting between them. The CDR3 sequence is 16 residues long. Germline values: CDR1 SEHNR, CDR2 FQNEAQ (reference sequence). The CDR3 DNA reads TGTGCCAGCAGCTTCCAGACAGACATCCTTAACTATGGCTACACCTTC. Its translation: CASSFQTDILNYGYTF.

This chain uses TRBV30 with TRBJ2-1; D may be TRBD1 or TRBD2 (6 bases each). CDR3 length: 13 amino acids. The germline CDR1 and CDR2 sequences are GTSNPN and SVGIG (reference sequence). V was trimmed by 0 bases and J by 8 bases, leaving 11 bases between them. CDR3 in DNA: TGTGCCTGGAGTGTAATGGGGGGCCATGAGCAGTTCTTC. Residues: CAWSVMGGHEQFF.

In this sample, this clonotype turned up a few times. The chain joins TRBV7-3 to TRBJ2-1, with 10 bases aligning to TRBD2. The V gene's germline CDR1 is SGHTA and CDR2 FQGTGA. This CDR3 contains 13 residues. Losses at the gene ends were 5 bases for V and 9 bases for J; bases not matched to a gene: 4. The CDR3 nucleotides are TGTGCCAGCAGCCTCCTAGCGGGGGTTGAGCAGTTCTTC. As protein: CASSLLAGVEQFF. The full variable domain, completed using reference TRBV7-3 and TRBJ2-1, is GAGVSQTPSNKVTEKGKYVELRCDPISGHTALYWYRQSLGQGPEFLIYFQGTGAADDSGLPNDRFFAVRPEGSVSTLKIQRTERGDSAVYLCASSLLAGVEQFFGPGTRLTVL.